This TCR beta chain was recovered during a study of tumor and adjacent non-tumor tissue in lung cancer. Study overall: Each sample yielded 3.5 million to 5 million productive TCRbeta reads on average.

Whole-study findings and limits: TCR diversity was significantly greater in tumor than normal lung tissue. Patients with more diverse tumor TCRs had worse survival.

This CDR3 is 14 amino acids long. The germline V gene encodes CDR1 DFQATT and CDR2 SNEGSKA (reference sequence). V dropped 3 bases and J dropped 4 bases, with 14 bases sitting between them. This clonotype was detected many times. The antigen is undetermined. No cell sorting was done before RNA was extracted from the tissue. Chemotherapy-naive patients with new lung cancer underwent thoracic surgery in China, August–late 2014. TCRbeta libraries were built with three rounds of nested PCR, modified from ARM-PCR. TCRdb processed the multiplex PCR reads anew with MiXCR; each CDR3 protein has one entry. Of approximately 150,000 distinct CDR3 sequences in the sample, approximately 66% were seen once.

Sequenced: lung tumor tissue. The chain recombines TRBV20-1 with TRBJ2-3; maybe TRBD2 (5 bases). The TCR was taken from a man between 60 and 75 years old with small cell lung cancer. CDR3 in DNA: TGCAGTGCTAGTATCCACCTTAGCGCAGATACGCAGTATTTT. It specifies CSASIHLSADTQYF.